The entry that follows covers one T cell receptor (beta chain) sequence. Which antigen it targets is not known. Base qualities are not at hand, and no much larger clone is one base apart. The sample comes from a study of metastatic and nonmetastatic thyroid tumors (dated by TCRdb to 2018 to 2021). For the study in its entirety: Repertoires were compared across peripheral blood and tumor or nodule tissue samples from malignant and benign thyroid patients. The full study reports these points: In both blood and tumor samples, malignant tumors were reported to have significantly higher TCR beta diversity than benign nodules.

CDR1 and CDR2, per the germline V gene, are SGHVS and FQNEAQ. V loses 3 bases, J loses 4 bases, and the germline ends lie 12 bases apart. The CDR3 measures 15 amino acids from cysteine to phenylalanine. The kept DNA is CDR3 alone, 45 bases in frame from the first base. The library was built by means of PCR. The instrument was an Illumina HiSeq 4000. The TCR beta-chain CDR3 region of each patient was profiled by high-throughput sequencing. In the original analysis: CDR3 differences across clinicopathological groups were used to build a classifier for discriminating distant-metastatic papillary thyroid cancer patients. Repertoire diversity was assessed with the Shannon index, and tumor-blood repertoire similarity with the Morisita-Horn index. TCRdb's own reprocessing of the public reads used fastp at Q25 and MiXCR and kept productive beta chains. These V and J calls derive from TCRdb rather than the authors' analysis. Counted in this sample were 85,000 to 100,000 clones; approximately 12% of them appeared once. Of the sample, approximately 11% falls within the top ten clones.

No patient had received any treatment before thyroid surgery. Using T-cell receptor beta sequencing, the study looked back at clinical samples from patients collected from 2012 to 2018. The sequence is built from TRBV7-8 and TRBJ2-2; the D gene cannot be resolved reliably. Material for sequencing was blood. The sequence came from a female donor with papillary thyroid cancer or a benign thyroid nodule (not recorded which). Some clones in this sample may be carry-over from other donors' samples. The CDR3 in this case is CASSLREARTGELFF. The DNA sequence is TGTGCCAGCAGCTTGCGTGAGGCTCGCACCGGGGAGCTGTTTTTT.